What follows are 25 T cell receptor beta chains derived from one specimen sequenced in a study of T-cell reconstitution after alpha-beta-depleted transplantation in children. Preparation of the TCRbeta library was carried out with unique molecular identifiers. A single record per CDR3 protein comes from TCRdb applying MiXCR to the PCR reads. The table records approximately 640,000 distinct CDR3 sequences, roughly 17% of them present only once. The source was PBMCs from the stem cell graft donor, collected from the stem cell graft. The origin of the receptors is a human donor who donated a stem cell graft to a child with acute myeloid leukemia.

This clonotype was seen ten or more times. The rearrangement joins TRBV29-1 to TRBJ2-1; D perhaps matches TRBD1 (5 bases). The germline gives CDR1 SQVTM, CDR2 ANQGSEA. Trimming shortened V by 5 bases and J by 4 bases, and 15 bases separated the two germline ends. This CDR3 is built from 14 residues. CDR3 sequence: CSVSPQVRYNEQFF. Written as DNA, the CDR3 is TGCAGCGTTAGCCCACAGGTTAGGTACAATGAGCAGTTCTTC.

In its sample, this clonotype was seen many times. This sequence joins TRBV15 and TRBJ2-1; D not resolved. CDR3 length: 18 amino acids. Germline V gene lookup returns CDR1 LNHNV and CDR2 YYDKDF (reference sequence). V lost 2 bases, J lost 5 bases, and 22 bases lay in between. The DNA of the CDR3 is TGTGCCACCAGCAGATCTCAGGACGGACCCCTCTCTGACAATGAGCAGTTCTTC. Its protein product is CATSRSQDGPLSDNEQFF. The entire variable domain, with the rest obtained from reference TRBV15 and TRBJ2-1, is as follows: DAMVIQNPRYQVTQFGKPVTLSCSQTLNHNVMYWYQQKSSQAPKLLFHYYDKDFNNEADTPDNFQSRRPNTSFCFLDIRSPGLGDTAMYLCATSRSQDGPLSDNEQFFGPGTRLTVL.

V gene TRBV11-2 combines with J gene TRBJ2-5; D remains ambiguous. Looked up from germline, CDR1 is SGHAT and CDR2 is FQNNGV. The length of the CDR3 is 15 residues. Trimming stripped 2 bases from V and 5 bases from J, with 15 bases between. CDR3 DNA sequence: TGTGCCAGCAGCTTATCCATTGACGGTTGGGAGACCCAGTACTTC. This encodes CASSLSIDGWETQYF.

This clonotype was picked up a small number of times. A read error may be the cause here, since a much bigger clone is one base away. The chain is built from TRBV15 and TRBJ1-1, with a weak D call TRBD1 (5 bases). The germline V gene encodes CDR1 LNHNV and CDR2 YYDKDF (reference sequence). The CDR3 totals 12 residues. V gave up 5 bases and J gave up 3 bases, with 7 bases separating them. This chain's CDR3 is CATSPGDTEAFF. Written as DNA, the CDR3 is TGTGCCACCAGCCCGGGGGACACTGAAGCTTTCTTT.

In its sample, this clonotype was seen a few times. The rearrangement uses TRBV3-1 and TRBJ2-1; 7 bases fit TRBD1. After removal of 0 bases from V and 12 bases from J, the junction contained 32 bases not matched to a gene. Germline loops: CDR1 LGHDT, CDR2 YNNKEL (reference sequence). There are 22 residues in the CDR3. DNA of the CDR3: TGTGCCAGCAGCCAAGATCACCCAGACAGGGCCACCCGGACGGTGGAGCCATGGCGGCAGTTCTTC. Its protein product is CASSQDHPDRATRTVEPWRQFF.

This clonotype was recorded a few times. V and J are TRBV5-4 and TRBJ2-7; D remains ambiguous. Germline values: CDR1 SGHNT, CDR2 YYREEE (reference sequence). The germline V and J ends were trimmed by 0 bases and 0 bases, with 7 bases remaining between them. CDR3 length: 14 residues. CDR3: CASSLGLLSYEQYV. The CDR3 DNA reads TGTGCCAGCAGCTTGGGGCTGCTCTCCTACGAGCAGTACGTC.

The chain carries TRBV27 and TRBJ1-1, with TRBD1 identical over 8 bases. This CDR3 is 16 amino acids long. V was clipped by 4 bases and J by 1 base; unmatched bases: 8. Germline CDR1 reads MNHEY; CDR2 reads SMNVEV (reference sequence). For the CDR3, the DNA is TGTGCCAGCAGTTCGACAGGGGTAGGAGGGAACACTGAAGCTTTCTTT. It codes for CASSSTGVGGNTEAFF.

In this sample, this clonotype turned up a few times. J is TRBJ1-6 and V is TRBV5-5, with D perhaps matching TRBD1 (6 bases). Trimming took off 3 bases at V and 6 bases at J, with 13 bases between the two ends. CDR1 and CDR2 (germline): SGHKS, YYEKEE (reference sequence). The CDR3 sequence is 15 residues long. CDR3 sequence reads: CASSSSGAGNSPLHF. The CDR3 DNA sequence: TGTGCCAGCAGCTCTTCAGGGGCTGGTAATTCACCCCTCCACTTT.

This clonotype has more than one count but fewer than ten. The chain links TRBV5-1 to TRBJ2-1; the D gene is possibly TRBD1 (5 bases). The germline V gene has CDR1 SGHRS and CDR2 YFSETQ. CDR3 length equals 15 residues. With 4 bases removed from V and 6 bases from J, the gap between germline ends came to 17 bases. The CDR3 loop is CASSRQGEVGNEQFF. The DNA of the CDR3 is TGCGCCAGCAGCCGACAAGGGGAAGTCGGCAATGAGCAGTTCTTC.

This clonotype was observed many times. The chain is built from TRBV20-1 and TRBJ2-5, with 9 bases matching TRBD1. This CDR3 is 14 amino acids long. Unmatched junction bases numbered 10, after V lost 6 bases and J lost 5 bases. CDR1 is DFQATT, CDR2 SNEGSKA, per germline (reference sequence). The CDR3, as DNA: TGCAGTGCCCGAAGGGACAGGGCTTGGGAGACCCAGTACTTC. Translated, it gives CSARRDRAWETQYF.

Here the CDR3 DNA reads TGTGCCTCTTCAACCGGGGCCCAGATATGGGGCTCCTACAATGAGCAGTTCTTC. It specifies CASSTGAQIWGSYNEQFF. The chain couples TRBV24-1 to TRBJ2-1; possibly TRBD1 or TRBD2 for D (5 bases each). The V end was cut by 12 bases, the J end by 0 bases, with 26 bases between. Germline CDR1 reads KGHDR; CDR2 reads SFDVKD. The CDR3 runs to 18 residues.

This clonotype was counted only a few times. The gene calls are TRBV29-1 and TRBJ1-1, with 10 bases lining up with TRBD1. CDR3 length equals 15 residues. Unmatched junction bases numbered 7, after V lost 6 bases and J lost 0 bases. Germline V CDR1 and CDR2: SQVTM, ANQGSEA. The DNA for the CDR3 is TGCAGCGTACAGACAGGGGGCGCTTTGAACACTGAAGCTTTCTTT. This translates into CSVQTGGALNTEAFF. The entire variable domain, with the rest obtained from reference TRBV29-1 and TRBJ1-1, is as follows: SAVISQKPSRDICQRGTSLTIQCQVDSQVTMMFWYRQQPGQSLTLIATANQGSEATYESGFVIDKFPISRPNLTFSTLTVSNMSPEDSSIYLCSVQTGGALNTEAFFGQGTRLTVV.

This chain joins TRBV5-1 and TRBJ2-7, with D tentatively TRBD1 (6 bases). This CDR3 comprises 17 residues. V was pared by 0 bases and J by 0 bases, with 16 bases between. Looked up from germline, CDR1 is SGHRS and CDR2 is YFSETQ. The CDR3 DNA follows: TGCGCCAGCAGCTTGGAAAGGACAGATCGATGCTCCTACGAGCAGTACGTC. The encoded protein is CASSLERTDRCSYEQYV.

The table lists this clonotype with a few counts. The rearrangement uses TRBV6-2 or TRBV6-3 and TRBJ1-2; weak D call: TRBD1 (5 bases). The length of the CDR3 is 14 residues. Germline CDR1 and CDR2: MNHEY and SVGEGT. Trimming shortened V by 6 bases and J by 6 bases, and 17 bases separated the two germline ends. CDR3 sequence: CASSKEGRLNGYTF. As DNA, the CDR3 is TGTGCCAGCAGCAAAGAGGGACGGCTGAATGGCTACACCTTC.

This clonotype has a handful of counts. The CDR3 region has the DNA TGTGCCAGCAGCTCTAGCGGGGTTGCTTACGAGCAGTACTTC. Translating it yields CASSSSGVAYEQYF. The V call is TRBV7-3, the J call TRBJ2-7; TRBD2 aligns across 9 bases. This CDR3 is 14 amino acids long. The junction had 5 bases not matched to a gene; V was cut back by 4 bases and J by 4 bases. Per the germline V gene, CDR1 is SGHTA and CDR2 is FQGTGA.

The chain couples TRBV7-2 to TRBJ1-3; no clear D gene. This CDR3 is 15 amino acids long. Germline CDR1 reads SGHTA; CDR2 reads FQGNSA. Deletions cut 5 bases from V and 4 bases from J, with 15 bases between. CDR3 nucleotides: TGTGCCAGCAGCCCAAGATGGTTTCTAGGAAACACCATATATTTT. Residues: CASSPRWFLGNTIYF.

J is TRBJ1-1 and V is TRBV7-2, with D possibly being TRBD1 (5 bases). This CDR3 is 14 amino acids long. V dropped 6 bases and J dropped 8 bases, with 19 bases sitting between them. The germline V gene encodes CDR1 SGHTA and CDR2 FQGNSA. This chain's CDR3 is CASRPGMRGTEAFF. In DNA form, the CDR3 reads TGTGCCAGCAGACCCGGGATGCGGGGCACCGAAGCTTTCTTT.

This clonotype was seen more than once but under ten times. The V call is TRBV5-1, the J call TRBJ1-6; the D is unclear. The CDR3 runs 13 residues. V was pared by 5 bases and J by 4 bases, with 7 bases between. CDR1 SGHRS and CDR2 YFSETQ come from the germline V gene. The CDR3 bases are TGCGCCAGCAGGTCCGATTATAATTCACCCCTCCACTTT. Its translation: CASRSDYNSPLHF.

This clonotype was counted ten times or more. The chain combines TRBV12-3 or TRBV12-4 with TRBJ2-1, with 8 bases aligning to TRBD1. V lost 6 bases to trimming and J lost 12 bases; unmatched junction nucleotides: 4. The CDR3 is 11 residues long. The CDR3 DNA reads TGTGCCAGCAGGGGGGACAGGATGCAGTTCTTC. It translates to CASRGDRMQFF.

This clonotype was seen more than once but under ten times. Here the CDR3 DNA reads TGTGCCTGGAGTATTGACAGCTACAATGAGCAGTTCTTC. Protein sequence: CAWSIDSYNEQFF. The chain couples TRBV30 to TRBJ2-1; tentatively, D is TRBD1 (5 bases). CDR1 is GTSNPN and CDR2 is SVGIG in the germline V gene (reference sequence). The CDR3 contains 13 residues. V gave up 2 bases and J gave up 3 bases, with 8 bases separating them. Filled out from reference TRBV30 and TRBJ2-1, the complete variable domain reads SQTIHQWPATLVQPVGSPLSLECTVEGTSNPNLYWYRQAAGRGLQLLFYSVGIGQISSEVPQNLSASRPQDRQFILSSKKLLLSDSGFYLCAWSIDSYNEQFFGPGTRLTVL.

This clonotype was observed many times. The gene calls are TRBV12-3 or TRBV12-4 and TRBJ2-1; 9 bases align to TRBD1. Trimming removed 6 bases from V and 7 bases from J; junction bases left unmatched: 7. The CDR3 runs to 14 residues. In DNA, the CDR3 is TGTGCCAGCAGCCGCGGGACAGGGAGGAATGAGCAGTTCTTC. This gives the protein CASSRGTGRNEQFF.

The chain couples TRBV20-1 to TRBJ2-7; possible D gene TRBD2, 6 bases. This CDR3 comprises 13 residues. V dropped 8 bases and J dropped 2 bases, with 16 bases sitting between them. Germline V CDR1 and CDR2: DFQATT, SNEGSKA (reference sequence). CDR3 sequence reads: CSLRRAYTYEQYF. CDR3 nucleotides: TGCAGTCTCAGGAGGGCCTATACCTACGAGCAGTACTTC.

The chain joins TRBV27 to TRBJ1-2; 9 bases match TRBD1. The V and J ends lost 6 bases and 4 bases, in that order; junction bases with no gene match: 9. The CDR3 is 15 amino acids. CDR1 MNHEY and CDR2 SMNVEV come from the germline V gene (reference sequence). The CDR3 protein is CASRPTGGGSYGYTF. The CDR3, as DNA: TGTGCCAGCAGACCTACAGGGGGCGGGAGCTATGGCTACACCTTC.

This clonotype was recorded many times. The chain recombines TRBV12-3 or TRBV12-4 with TRBJ1-1, with D unresolved. Trimming stripped 3 bases from V and 11 bases from J, with 16 bases between. This CDR3 spans 13 amino acids. For the CDR3, the DNA is TGTGCCAGCAGTTTTGGCAGGCCCTCGACGGCTTTCTTT. Translating it yields CASSFGRPSTAFF.

This chain joins TRBV7-9 and TRBJ2-1; 9 nucleotides match TRBD1. CDR3 length: 17 residues. J was trimmed by 0 bases and V by 3 bases; bases with no gene match: 6. Germline CDR1 SEHNR, CDR2 FQNEAQ (reference sequence). CDR3 region: CASSLRWDRVSYNEQFF. The CDR3 DNA is TGTGCCAGCAGCTTGAGGTGGGACAGGGTCTCCTACAATGAGCAGTTCTTC.